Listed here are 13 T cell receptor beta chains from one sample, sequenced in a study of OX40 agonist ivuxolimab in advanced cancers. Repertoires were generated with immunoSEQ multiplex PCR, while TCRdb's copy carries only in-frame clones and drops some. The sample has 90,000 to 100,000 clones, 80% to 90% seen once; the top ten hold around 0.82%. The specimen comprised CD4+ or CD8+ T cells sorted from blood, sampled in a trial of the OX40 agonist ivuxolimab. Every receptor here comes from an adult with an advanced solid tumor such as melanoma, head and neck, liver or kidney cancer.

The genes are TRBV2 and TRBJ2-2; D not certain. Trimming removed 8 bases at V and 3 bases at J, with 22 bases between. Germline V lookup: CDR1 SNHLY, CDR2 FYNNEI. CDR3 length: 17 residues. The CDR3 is CASGLLQPGADTGELFF. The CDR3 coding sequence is TGTGCCAGCGGCCTCCTCCAACCCGGAGCCGACACCGGGGAGCTGTTTTTT.

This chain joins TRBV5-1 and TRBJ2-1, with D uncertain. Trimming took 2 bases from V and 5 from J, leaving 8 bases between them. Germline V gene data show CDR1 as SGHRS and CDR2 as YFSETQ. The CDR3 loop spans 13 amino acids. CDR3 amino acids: CASSLGLNNEQFF. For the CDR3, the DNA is TGCGCCAGCAGCTTAGGCCTGAACAATGAGCAGTTCTTC.

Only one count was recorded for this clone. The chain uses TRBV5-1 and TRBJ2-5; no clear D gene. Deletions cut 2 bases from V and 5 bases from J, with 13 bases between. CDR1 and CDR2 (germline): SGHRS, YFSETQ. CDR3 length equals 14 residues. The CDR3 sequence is CASSFGRQGETQYF. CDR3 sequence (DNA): TGCGCCAGCAGCTTTGGACGCCAAGGGGAGACCCAGTACTTC.

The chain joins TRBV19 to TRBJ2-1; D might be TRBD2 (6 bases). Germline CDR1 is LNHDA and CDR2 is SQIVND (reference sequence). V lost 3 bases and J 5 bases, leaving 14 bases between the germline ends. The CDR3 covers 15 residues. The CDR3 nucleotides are TGTGCCAGTAGTATTACGGGAGCTACCCACAATGAGCAGTTCTTC. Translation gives CASSITGATHNEQFF.

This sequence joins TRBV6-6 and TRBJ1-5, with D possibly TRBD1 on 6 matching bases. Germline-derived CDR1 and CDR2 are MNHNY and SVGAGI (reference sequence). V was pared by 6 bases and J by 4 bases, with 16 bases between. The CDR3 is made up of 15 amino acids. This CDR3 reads CASRIGGGTNQPQHF. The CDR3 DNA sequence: TGTGCCAGCAGAATAGGGGGAGGAACAAATCAGCCCCAGCATTTT.

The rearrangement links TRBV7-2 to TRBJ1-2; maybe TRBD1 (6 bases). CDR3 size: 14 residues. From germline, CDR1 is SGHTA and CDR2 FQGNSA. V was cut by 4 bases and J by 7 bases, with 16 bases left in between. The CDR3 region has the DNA TGTGCCAGCAGCTCCTCCCAGGGGATTCCTGGCTACACCTTC. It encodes CASSSSQGIPGYTF.

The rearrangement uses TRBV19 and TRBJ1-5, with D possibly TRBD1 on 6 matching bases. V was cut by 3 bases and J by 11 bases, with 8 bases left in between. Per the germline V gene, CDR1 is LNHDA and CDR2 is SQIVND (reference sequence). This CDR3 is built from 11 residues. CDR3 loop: CASSIRGTQHF. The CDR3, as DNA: TGTGCCAGTAGTATCAGGGGTACCCAGCATTTT.

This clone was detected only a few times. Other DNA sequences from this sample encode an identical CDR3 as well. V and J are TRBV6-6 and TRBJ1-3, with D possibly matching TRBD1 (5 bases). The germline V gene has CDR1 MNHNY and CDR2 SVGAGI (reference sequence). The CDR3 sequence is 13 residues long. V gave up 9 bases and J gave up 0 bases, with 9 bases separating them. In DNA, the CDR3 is TGTGCCAGTACAGGAAACTCTGGAAACACCATATATTTT. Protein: CASTGNSGNTIYF.

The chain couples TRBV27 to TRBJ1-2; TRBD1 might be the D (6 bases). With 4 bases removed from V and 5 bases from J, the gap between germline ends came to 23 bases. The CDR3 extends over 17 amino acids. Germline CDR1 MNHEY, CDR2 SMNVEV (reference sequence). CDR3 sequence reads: CASSSFRPGQGYYGYTF. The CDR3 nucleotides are TGTGCCAGCAGTTCATTCCGCCCGGGACAAGGATATTATGGCTACACCTTC.

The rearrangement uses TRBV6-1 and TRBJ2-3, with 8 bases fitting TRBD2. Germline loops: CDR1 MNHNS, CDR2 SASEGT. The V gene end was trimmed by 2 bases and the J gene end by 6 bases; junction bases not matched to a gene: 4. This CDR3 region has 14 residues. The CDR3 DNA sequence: TGTGCCAGCAGTGAACGGGGGGGAAGGGATACGCAGTATTTT. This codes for CASSERGGRDTQYF.

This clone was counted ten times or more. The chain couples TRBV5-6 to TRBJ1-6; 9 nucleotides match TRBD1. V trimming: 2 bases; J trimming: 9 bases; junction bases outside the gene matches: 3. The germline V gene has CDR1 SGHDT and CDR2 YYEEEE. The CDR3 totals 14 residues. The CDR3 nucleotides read TGTGCCAGCAGCTTCGGGACAGGGCCTTCACCCCTCCACTTT. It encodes CASSFGTGPSPLHF.

Here the CDR3 reads CASSSHPRGYEAFF. CDR3 DNA: TGTGCCAGCAGTTCTCATCCAAGGGGGTATGAAGCTTTCTTT. The V call is TRBV27, the J call TRBJ1-1, with a tentative D call TRBD1 (6 bases). Deletions cut 4 bases from V and 7 bases from J, with 16 bases between. Germline values: CDR1 MNHEY, CDR2 SMNVEV (reference sequence). This CDR3 is built from 14 residues.

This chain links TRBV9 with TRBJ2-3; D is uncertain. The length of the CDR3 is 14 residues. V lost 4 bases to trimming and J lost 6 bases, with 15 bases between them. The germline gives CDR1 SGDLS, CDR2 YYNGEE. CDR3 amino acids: CASSLRLVRDTQYF. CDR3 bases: TGTGCCAGCAGCCTACGACTGGTCCGCGATACGCAGTATTTT.